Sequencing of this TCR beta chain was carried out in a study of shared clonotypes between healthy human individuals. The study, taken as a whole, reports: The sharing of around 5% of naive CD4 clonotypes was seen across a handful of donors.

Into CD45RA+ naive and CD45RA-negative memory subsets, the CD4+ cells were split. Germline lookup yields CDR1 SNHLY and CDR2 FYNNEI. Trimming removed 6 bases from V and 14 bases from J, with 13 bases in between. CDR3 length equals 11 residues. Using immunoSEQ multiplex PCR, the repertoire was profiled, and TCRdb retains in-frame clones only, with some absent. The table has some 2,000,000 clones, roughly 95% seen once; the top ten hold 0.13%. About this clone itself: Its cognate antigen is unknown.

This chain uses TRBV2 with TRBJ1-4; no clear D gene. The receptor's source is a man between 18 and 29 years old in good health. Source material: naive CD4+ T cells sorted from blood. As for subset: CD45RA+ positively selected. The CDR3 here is CASRLLGFLFF. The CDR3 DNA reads TGTGCCAGCAGATTGCTTGGGTTTCTGTTTTTT.